This TCR beta chain was recovered during a study of control samples from healthy donors and cancer patients. TCRdb keeps only in-frame clones here, not all; method: immunoSEQ multiplex PCR. There are 130,000 or so clones in the sample; 94% occur only once, and roughly 13% lies in the top ten. The CDR3 length is 16 residues. Germline V CDR1 and CDR2: SGHTA, FQGNSA. The junction had 6 bases not matched to a gene; V was cut back by 1 base and J by 7 bases. The sequenced sample was blood. The chain employs TRBV7-2 and TRBJ2-1; 11 positions agree with TRBD2. The receptor's source is a middle-aged man in good health. CDR3 loop: CASSLVSGGAENEQFF. CDR3 bases: TGTGCCAGCAGCTTAGTTAGCGGGGGGGCCGAGAATGAGCAGTTCTTC.